This T cell receptor beta chain was sequenced in a study of T cell clones after liver transplantation. Overall study results and limits: Migration into the graft, not deletion, may explain lost graft donor-reactive T cells.

The method was immunoSEQ multiplex PCR; TCRdb's version includes in-frame clones alone and lacks a portion of them. The table lists roughly 74,000 clones, about four fifths of them singletons. In the case of this clone: Its specificity is unknown.

CDR3 length equals 13 residues. Germline CDR1 and CDR2: SQVTM and ANQGSEA. V lost 2 bases and J lost 7; bases outside the gene matches: 4. This chain connects TRBV29-1 to TRBJ2-4; 8 bases are shared with TRBD1. This sequence was found in a human donor who received a liver transplant. The sample here was CD4+ T cells from blood, taken before liver transplant. CDR3 nucleotide sequence: TGCAGCGTTGAAACAGGGGGTCGGAACATTCAGTACTTC. Amino acids: CSVETGGRNIQYF.